This T cell receptor beta chain was sequenced in a study of radiation and T cells in renal cell carcinoma. Study summary: Nephrectomy followed 15 Gy stereotactic body radiation by 4 weeks.

For this clone: Its antigen is unknown.

Whole-study findings and limits: No pretreatment tumor biopsies were available for baseline clonotypes.

Profiled with immunoSEQ multiplex PCR; TCRdb holds only in-frame clones, not every one. The sample consists of tens of thousands of clones, 65% to 85% of them appearing once. Sample time point: baseline pretreatment blood. As for treatment: 15 Gy SBRT to primary tumor, nephrectomy 4 weeks later. Serial blood draws occurred at baseline and 2 and 4 weeks post-SBRT. This sequence originates from a man aged 55 to 70 with renal cell carcinoma. Here the sequenced sample was blood, taken from a patient whose treatment included radiotherapy and nephrectomy.

This chain's CDR3 is CASSHADRDNSPLHF. CDR3 nucleotides: TGCGCCAGCAGCCACGCTGACAGGGATAATTCACCCCTCCACTTT. The chain couples TRBV4-3 to TRBJ1-6; 7 bases fit TRBD1. The CDR3 runs 15 residues. The ends lost 3 bases at V and 5 bases at J; junction bases unmatched: 4. Germline V lookup: CDR1 LGHNA, CDR2 YSLEER.